These 26 T cell receptor beta chains originate from one sample sequenced in a study of blood T cell repertoires in COVID-19 (dated by TCRdb to the early 2020s). The library was obtained by the immunoSEQ multiplex PCR assay. TCRdb obtained this table from immuneACCESS and retained in-frame rearrangements with V and J assigned. These tables miss some clones; where compared with another copy, unresolved V genes account for less than half of the shortfall, and the remainder is unexplained. The sample yields some 200,000 clones; approximately 81% were counted once. The ten largest make up around 5.5% of the sample. The sample was peripheral blood. All receptors come from a woman aged 55-70 years who had recovered from COVID-19.

The chain combines TRBV7-2 with TRBJ2-5, with 7 bases identical to TRBD1. CDR3 length: 14 amino acids. The germline CDR1 and CDR2 sequences are SGHTA and FQGNSA. With 5 bases clipped from V and 6 bases from J, the junction kept 9 bases outside the gene matches. The chain's CDR3 is CASSRRGGVQTQYF. The CDR3 DNA sequence: TGTGCCAGCAGCCGTAGAGGGGGCGTACAGACCCAGTACTTC.

The V gene is TRBV6-5, the J gene TRBJ2-7; TRBD2 aligns across 8 bases. Germline V lookup: CDR1 MNHEY, CDR2 SVGAGI. The CDR3 contains 15 residues. J was trimmed by 3 bases and V by 7 bases; bases with no gene match: 11. The CDR3, as DNA: TGTGCCAGCACCCAACCGGGACTAGGTCTCTACGAGCAGTACTTC. It encodes CASTQPGLGLYEQYF.

This chain links TRBV18 with TRBJ1-3; D gene uncertain. CDR3 length equals 15 residues. Trimming pared 4 bases from V and 0 bases from J, leaving 10 bases between. CDR1 and CDR2 from the germline V gene are KGHSH and LQKENI. This CDR3 is CASSLHEGSGNTIYF. CDR3 sequence (DNA): TGTGCCAGCTCACTTCACGAGGGCTCTGGAAACACCATATATTTT.

This clone was observed once. V and J are TRBV4-3 and TRBJ2-2, with 8 positions matching TRBD2. After removal of 3 bases from V and 3 bases from J, the junction contained 0 bases not matched to a gene. The CDR3 extends over 14 amino acids. Germline V gene lookup returns CDR1 LGHNA and CDR2 YSLEER. The CDR3 here is CASSHSGDTGELFF. Here the CDR3 DNA reads TGCGCCAGCAGCCATAGCGGGGACACCGGGGAGCTGTTTTTT.

This clone was seen more than once but under ten times. The rearrangement joins TRBV7-2 to TRBJ1-2; D unresolved. V was clipped by 3 bases and J by 3 bases, with 14 bases between them. The germline CDR1 and CDR2 sequences are SGHTA and FQGNSA. The CDR3 length is 15 residues. CDR3 sequence reads: CASSFYGRGYYGYTF. CDR3 bases: TGTGCCAGCAGCTTTTACGGACGCGGGTACTATGGCTACACCTTC.

This chain joins TRBV4-2 and TRBJ2-7; the match to TRBD2 covers 8 bases. The CDR3 is 15 amino acids. The germline gives CDR1 LGHNA, CDR2 YNFKEQ. J gave up 2 bases and V 2 bases, and 5 bases lay outside the gene matches. The CDR3 loop reads CASSQTIAGPYEQYF. The CDR3 DNA follows: TGTGCCAGCAGCCAAACTATAGCGGGACCCTACGAGCAGTACTTC.

The CDR3 loop reads CSVETGTSVRGEQFF. CDR3 DNA sequence: TGCAGCGTTGAGACCGGGACTAGTGTAAGAGGTGAGCAGTTCTTC. V gene TRBV29-1 combines with J gene TRBJ2-1; 8 bases map to TRBD2. The germline V gene has CDR1 SQVTM and CDR2 ANQGSEA. There are 15 residues in the CDR3. With V trimmed by 3 bases and J by 9 bases, 13 bases remained unmatched.

This clone was found a few times. The V and J genes are TRBV10-1 and TRBJ2-1, with 10 nucleotides matching TRBD2. This CDR3 is built from 13 residues. J lost 9 bases, V lost 7 bases, and 6 bases had no gene match. Germline V lookup: CDR1 WNHNN, CDR2 SYGVQD (reference sequence). This CDR3 reads CASKPSGGGEQFF. The CDR3 nucleotides are TGCGCCAGCAAACCTAGCGGGGGTGGTGAGCAGTTCTTC.

V and J are TRBV5-1 and TRBJ2-7, with 9 bases identical to TRBD1. The CDR3 consists of 17 residues. Per germline, CDR1 SGHRS and CDR2 YFSETQ. With 0 bases clipped from V and 7 bases from J, the junction kept 14 bases outside the gene matches. For the CDR3, the DNA is TGCGCCAGCAGCTTGGGGCGGACAGGGGCCTTCGAGGAGGAGCAGTACTTC. This gives the protein CASSLGRTGAFEEEQYF. Drawing the rest from reference TRBV5-1 and TRBJ2-7, the complete variable domain is KAGVTQTPRYLIKTRGQQVTLSCSPISGHRSVSWYQQTPGQGLQFLFEYFSETQRNKGNFPGRFSGRQFSNSRSEMNVSTLELGDSALYLCASSLGRTGAFEEEQYFGPGTRLTVT.

This clone occurred once. This chain links TRBV11-2 with TRBJ2-1; 9 bases line up with TRBD1. In germline, CDR1 is SGHAT, CDR2 FQNNGV. V lost 4 bases to trimming and J lost 7 bases; unmatched junction nucleotides: 11. CDR3 length equals 16 residues. In DNA form, the CDR3 reads TGTGCCAGCAGCTCCGGACAGGGGTCGACGATAAATGAGCAGTTCTTC. Protein product: CASSSGQGSTINEQFF.

The chain employs TRBV30 and TRBJ1-2, with TRBD1 identical over 9 bases. The CDR3 consists of 15 residues. CDR1 is GTSNPN and CDR2 is SVGIG in the germline V gene (reference sequence). The V segment lost 2 bases and the J segment 7 bases; nucleotides outside the gene matches: 11. CDR3 bases: TGTGCCTGGAGTCGCTTCAGGGACAGGGAATTTGGCTACACCTTC. Amino acid sequence: CAWSRFRDREFGYTF.

J is TRBJ1-6 and V is TRBV27; D is perhaps TRBD1 (6 bases). CDR3 size: 13 residues. CDR1 and CDR2 (germline): MNHEY, SMNVEV (reference sequence). V lost 4 bases to trimming and J lost 8 bases, with 9 bases between them. Written as DNA, the CDR3 is TGTGCCAGCAGTTCTACAGGGTATTCACCCCTCCACTTT. Translation: CASSSTGYSPLHF.

V gene TRBV5-4 combines with J gene TRBJ2-4; weak D call: TRBD2 (5 bases). CDR1 and CDR2 (germline): SGHNT, YYREEE (reference sequence). The V end was cut by 1 base, the J end by 0 bases, with 8 bases between. The CDR3 is 15 residues long. DNA for the CDR3: TGTGCCAGCAGCTTGATGAGGGAAGCCAAAAACATTCAGTACTTC. Encoded protein: CASSLMREAKNIQYF.

This clone was counted ten times or more. The chain combines TRBV7-8 with TRBJ1-2; 8 positions match TRBD1. Looked up from germline, CDR1 is SGHVS and CDR2 is FQNEAQ. After removal of 5 bases from V and 1 base from J, the junction contained 6 bases not matched to a gene. CDR3 length: 15 residues. Written as DNA, the CDR3 is TGTGCCAGCAGCATGCGGACAGGGAATAACTATGGCTACACCTTC. Amino acid sequence: CASSMRTGNNYGYTF.

The chain uses TRBV7-3 and TRBJ2-3; D remains unclear. Germline assignment: CDR1 SGHTA and CDR2 FQGTGA. The CDR3 consists of 14 residues. The ends were cut back, 0 bases at V and 5 bases at J, with 9 bases in the middle. DNA of the CDR3: TGTGCCAGCAGCTTAACCCTAGTCGGAGATACGCAGTATTTT. Protein: CASSLTLVGDTQYF.

The V and J genes are TRBV12-5 and TRBJ2-7; D remains unclear. CDR3 size: 14 residues. V was cut by 2 bases and J by 2 bases, with 10 bases left in between. Germline V lookup: CDR1 LGHNT, CDR2 FRNRAP. CDR3 DNA: TGTGCTAGTGGTTTGTCAGAAAAACCCTACGAGCAGTACTTC. It encodes CASGLSEKPYEQYF.

This clone was recorded only once. CDR3 nucleotides: TGTGCCAGCAGTGAAACCTTTCGGACTGAAGCTTTCTTT. Translated, it gives CASSETFRTEAFF. The chain has TRBV6-1 and TRBJ1-1, with no clear D. The V end was cut by 2 bases, the J end by 5 bases, with 9 bases between. This CDR3 has 13 residues. Germline CDR1 MNHNS, CDR2 SASEGT.

This clone was recorded only once. The chain is built from TRBV6-2 or TRBV6-3 and TRBJ1-5; 8 positions agree with TRBD1. Unmatched junction bases numbered 9, after V lost 5 bases and J lost 0 bases. Germline values: CDR1 MNHEY, CDR2 SVGEGT. The CDR3 loop spans 17 amino acids. CDR3 sequence: CASSPRGPRGSNQPQHF. The CDR3 region has the DNA TGTGCCAGCAGTCCCAGGGGGCCGCGGGGTAGCAATCAGCCCCAGCATTTT.

The sample holds one count of this clone. The chain is built from TRBV6-5 and TRBJ2-5; TRBD1 agrees at 10 bases. The CDR3 has 15 residues. V shed 6 bases and J 3 bases; nucleotides not matched to a gene: 7. The germline V gene encodes CDR1 MNHEY and CDR2 SVGAGI. The CDR3: CASRSAGTGEETQYF. The CDR3 coding sequence is TGTGCCAGCAGATCAGCCGGGACAGGGGAAGAGACCCAGTACTTC.

J is TRBJ1-1 and V is TRBV24-1, with 7 bases lining up with TRBD1. After removal of 4 bases from V and 5 bases from J, the junction contained 9 bases not matched to a gene. This CDR3 spans 15 amino acids. Germline CDR1 reads KGHDR; CDR2 reads SFDVKD. CDR3 sequence (DNA): TGTGCCACCAGTGACTCAAGGACAGGAGGTACTGAAGCTTTCTTT. Protein sequence: CATSDSRTGGTEAFF.

This rearrangement joins TRBV6-6 to TRBJ2-7, with 7 bases fitting TRBD1. CDR1 and CDR2 (germline): MNHNY, SVGAGI (reference sequence). The V and J ends lost 9 bases and 4 bases, in that order; junction bases with no gene match: 3. The CDR3 loop spans 11 amino acids. The CDR3 region is CASWTGYEQYF. In DNA, the CDR3 is TGTGCCAGTTGGACAGGTTACGAGCAGTACTTC.

The chain combines TRBV4-1 with TRBJ2-7; 8 nucleotides agree with TRBD1. Germline lookup yields CDR1 MGHRA and CDR2 YSYEKL. This CDR3 has 15 amino acids. The trim removed 3 bases at V and 2 bases at J, leaving 6 bases unmatched. The CDR3 here is CASSQRDRPPYEQYF. CDR3 coding DNA: TGCGCCAGCAGCCAGAGGGACAGGCCACCCTACGAGCAGTACTTC.

J is TRBJ2-3 and V is TRBV29-1, with 11 bases fitting TRBD2. This CDR3 has 13 amino acids. CDR1 SQVTM and CDR2 ANQGSEA come from the germline V gene. After removal of 3 bases from V and 6 bases from J, the junction contained 2 bases not matched to a gene. The CDR3 bases are TGCAGCGTTGAGACTAGCGGGGTTGATACGCAGTATTTT. Protein sequence: CSVETSGVDTQYF.

V usage is TRBV3-1 (or the pseudogene TRBV3-2) and J usage is TRBJ1-2, with 7 nucleotides matching TRBD1. Germline V gene data show CDR1 as LGHDT and CDR2 as YNNKEL (reference sequence). V lost 1 base, J lost 6 bases, and 5 bases stayed unmatched. The CDR3 is 14 residues long. The CDR3 sequence is CASSQADRADGYTF. CDR3 nucleotide sequence: TGTGCCAGCAGCCAAGCAGACAGGGCCGATGGCTACACCTTC.

The chain employs TRBV23-1 and TRBJ1-3, with 8 bases matching TRBD1. TRBV23-1 qualifies as an ORF whose function is uncertain. CDR3 length equals 17 residues. V lost 2 bases to trimming and J lost 3 bases; unmatched junction nucleotides: 9. The CDR3: CASSQTRQGADGNTIYF. In nucleotides, the CDR3 is TGCGCCAGCAGTCAAACTCGGCAGGGGGCTGATGGAAACACCATATATTTT.

The CDR3 nucleotides are TGTGCCAGCAGCTATCAAACAGGGGACTATGGCTACACCTTC. Its protein product is CASSYQTGDYGYTF. The V gene is TRBV5-8, the J gene TRBJ1-2; TRBD1 matches 7 bases. After removal of 3 bases from V and 3 bases from J, the junction contained 5 bases not matched to a gene. The CDR3 is 14 amino acids. CDR1 SGHTS and CDR2 YDEGEE come from the germline V gene.